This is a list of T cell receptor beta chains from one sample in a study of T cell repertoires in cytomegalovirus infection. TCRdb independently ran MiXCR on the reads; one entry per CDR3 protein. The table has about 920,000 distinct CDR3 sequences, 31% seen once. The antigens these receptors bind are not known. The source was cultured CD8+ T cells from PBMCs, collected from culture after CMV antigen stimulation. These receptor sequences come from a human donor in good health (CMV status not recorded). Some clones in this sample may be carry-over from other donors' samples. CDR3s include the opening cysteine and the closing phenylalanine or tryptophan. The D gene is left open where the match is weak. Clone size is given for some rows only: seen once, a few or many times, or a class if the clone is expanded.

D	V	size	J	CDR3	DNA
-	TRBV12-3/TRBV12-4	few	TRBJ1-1	CASRGVGMNTEAFF	TGTGCCAGCAGGGGAGTTGGAATGAACACTGAAGCTTTCTTT
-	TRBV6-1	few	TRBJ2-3	CASSEGVRVTDTQYF	TGTGCCAGCAGTGAAGGGGTAAGGGTTACAGATACGCAGTATTTT
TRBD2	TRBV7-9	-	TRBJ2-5	CASSSRLAGKGETQYF	TGTGCCAGCAGCTCCCGACTAGCGGGGAAGGGAGAGACCCAGTACTTC
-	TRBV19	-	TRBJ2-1	CASSGGSPLYNEQFF	TGTGCCAGTAGCGGGGGATCCCCTTTATACAATGAGCAGTTCTTC
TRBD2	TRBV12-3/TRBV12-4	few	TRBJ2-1	CASSNPSGTSGGTYNEQFF	TGTGCCAGCAGCAACCCCTCCGGGACTAGCGGGGGGACCTACAATGAGCAGTTCTTC
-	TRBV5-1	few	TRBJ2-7	CASSLREEVFYEQYF	TGCGCCAGCAGCTTGAGAGAGGAGGTATTCTACGAGCAGTACTTC
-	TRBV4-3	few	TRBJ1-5	CASSQDSGGREPQHF	TGCGCCAGCAGCCAAGATTCCGGGGGGCGGGAGCCCCAGCATTTT
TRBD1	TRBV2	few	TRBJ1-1	CASSPQGTGNTEAFF	TGTGCCAGCAGCCCACAGGGGACAGGGAACACTGAAGCTTTCTTT
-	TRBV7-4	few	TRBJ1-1	CASSLRSSDTEAFF	TGTGCCAGCAGCTTGAGGAGTAGCGACACTGAAGCTTTCTTT
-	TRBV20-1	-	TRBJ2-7	CSARAGAGSYEQYF	TGCAGTGCTAGAGCAGGGGCTGGTAGTTACGAGCAGTACTTC
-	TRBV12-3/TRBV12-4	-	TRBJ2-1	CASREIYNEQFF	TGTGCCAGCAGGGAGATCTACAATGAGCAGTTCTTC
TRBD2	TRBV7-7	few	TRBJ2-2	CASSPEVMVTSGVTGELFF	TGTGCTAGCAGCCCAGAAGTTATGGTGACTAGCGGAGTAACCGGGGAGCTGTTTTTT
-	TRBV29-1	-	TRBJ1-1	CSVEDRVLGTEAFF	TGCAGCGTTGAAGATAGGGTCCTTGGCACTGAAGCTTTCTTT
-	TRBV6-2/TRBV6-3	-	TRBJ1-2	CASSSLVGYGYTF	TGTGCCAGCAGTTCGCTCGTGGGGTATGGCTACACCTTC
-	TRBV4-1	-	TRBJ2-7	CASSQDILENSREQYF	TGCGCCAGCAGCCAAGATATCCTAGAGAATTCGCGCGAGCAGTACTTC
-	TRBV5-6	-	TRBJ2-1	CASSLAGIADYNEQFF	TGTGCCAGCAGCTTGGCCGGGATAGCGGATTACAATGAGCAGTTCTTC
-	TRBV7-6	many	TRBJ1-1	CASSLAPLSSTEAFF	TGTGCCAGCAGCTTAGCACCCCTCAGCAGCACTGAAGCTTTCTTT
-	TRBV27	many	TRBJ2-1	CASSFLDEQFF	TGTGCCAGCAGTTTTCTAGATGAGCAGTTCTTC
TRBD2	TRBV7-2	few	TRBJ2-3	CASSLRLAGLVDTQYF	TGTGCCAGCAGCCTCCGACTAGCGGGGCTCGTAGATACGCAGTATTTT
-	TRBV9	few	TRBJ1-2	CASSLDKTGANYGYTF	TGTGCCAGCAGCTTAGACAAGACGGGAGCTAACTATGGCTACACCTTC